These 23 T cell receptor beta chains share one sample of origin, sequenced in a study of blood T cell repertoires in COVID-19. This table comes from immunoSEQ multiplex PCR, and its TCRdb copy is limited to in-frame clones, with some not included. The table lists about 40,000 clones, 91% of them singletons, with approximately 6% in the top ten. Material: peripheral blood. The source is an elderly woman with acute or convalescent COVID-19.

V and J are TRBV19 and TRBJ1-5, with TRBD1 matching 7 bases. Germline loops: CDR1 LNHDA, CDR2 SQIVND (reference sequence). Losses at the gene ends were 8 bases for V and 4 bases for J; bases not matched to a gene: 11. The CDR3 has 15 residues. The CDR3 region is CASSPTGIGNQPQHF. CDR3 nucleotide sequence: TGTGCCAGTTCTCCGACAGGGATTGGTAATCAGCCCCAGCATTTT.

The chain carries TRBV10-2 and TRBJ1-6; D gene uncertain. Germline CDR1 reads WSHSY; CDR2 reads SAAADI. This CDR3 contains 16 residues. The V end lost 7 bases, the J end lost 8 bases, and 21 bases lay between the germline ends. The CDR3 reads CASNPFGFPGDSPLHF. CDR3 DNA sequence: TGCGCCAGCAACCCTTTCGGGTTCCCCGGGGATTCACCCCTCCACTTT.

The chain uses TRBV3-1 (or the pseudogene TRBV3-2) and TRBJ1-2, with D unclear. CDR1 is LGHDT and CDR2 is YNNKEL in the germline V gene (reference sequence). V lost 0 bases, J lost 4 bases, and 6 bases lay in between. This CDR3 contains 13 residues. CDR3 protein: CASSQEEGYGYTF. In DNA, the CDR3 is TGTGCCAGCAGCCAAGAAGAGGGCTATGGCTACACCTTC.

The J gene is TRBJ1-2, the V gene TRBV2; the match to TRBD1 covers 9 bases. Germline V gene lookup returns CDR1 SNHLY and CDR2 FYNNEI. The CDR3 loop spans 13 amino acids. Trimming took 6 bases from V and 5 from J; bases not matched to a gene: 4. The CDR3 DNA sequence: TGTGCCAGCAGACAGGGGGCCGGGTATGGCTACACCTTC. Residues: CASRQGAGYGYTF.

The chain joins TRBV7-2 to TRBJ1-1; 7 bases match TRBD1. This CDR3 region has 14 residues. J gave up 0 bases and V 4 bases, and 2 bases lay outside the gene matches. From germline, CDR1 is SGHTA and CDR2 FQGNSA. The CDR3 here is CASSSGQVNTEAFF. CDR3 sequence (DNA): TGTGCCAGCAGCTCCGGACAGGTGAACACTGAAGCTTTCTTT.

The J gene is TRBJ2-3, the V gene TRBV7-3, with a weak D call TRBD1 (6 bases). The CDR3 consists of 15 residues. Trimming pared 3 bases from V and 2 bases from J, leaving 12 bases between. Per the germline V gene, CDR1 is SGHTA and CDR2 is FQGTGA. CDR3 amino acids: CASSFLGTTTDTQYF. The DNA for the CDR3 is TGTGCCAGCAGCTTCCTCGGGACAACCACAGATACGCAGTATTTT.

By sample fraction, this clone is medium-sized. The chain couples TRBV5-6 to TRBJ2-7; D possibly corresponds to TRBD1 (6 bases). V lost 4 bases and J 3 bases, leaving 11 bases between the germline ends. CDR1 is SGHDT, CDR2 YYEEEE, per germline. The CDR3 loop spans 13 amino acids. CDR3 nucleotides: TGTGCCAGCAGCCCAGGACAGAACTACGAGCAGTACTTC. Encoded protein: CASSPGQNYEQYF.

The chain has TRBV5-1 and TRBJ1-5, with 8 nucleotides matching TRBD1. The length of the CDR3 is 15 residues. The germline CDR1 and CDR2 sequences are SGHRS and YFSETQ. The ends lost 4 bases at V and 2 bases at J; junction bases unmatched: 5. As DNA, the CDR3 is TGCGCCAGCAGCCTCAGGGGGCTTGGCAATCAGCCCCAGCATTTT. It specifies CASSLRGLGNQPQHF.

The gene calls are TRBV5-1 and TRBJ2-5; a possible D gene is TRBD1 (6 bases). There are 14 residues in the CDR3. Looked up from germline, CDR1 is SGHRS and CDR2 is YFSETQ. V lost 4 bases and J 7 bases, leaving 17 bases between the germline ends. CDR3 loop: CASSPGTISGTQYF. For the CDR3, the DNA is TGCGCCAGCAGCCCCGGGACAATCTCGGGGACCCAGTACTTC.

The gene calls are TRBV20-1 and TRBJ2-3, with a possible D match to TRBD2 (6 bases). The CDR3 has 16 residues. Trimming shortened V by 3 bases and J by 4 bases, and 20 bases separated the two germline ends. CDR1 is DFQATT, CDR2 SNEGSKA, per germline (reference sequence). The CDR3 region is CSASSGTGASADTQYF. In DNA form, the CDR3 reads TGCAGTGCTAGTTCCGGGACTGGGGCCTCCGCAGATACGCAGTATTTT.

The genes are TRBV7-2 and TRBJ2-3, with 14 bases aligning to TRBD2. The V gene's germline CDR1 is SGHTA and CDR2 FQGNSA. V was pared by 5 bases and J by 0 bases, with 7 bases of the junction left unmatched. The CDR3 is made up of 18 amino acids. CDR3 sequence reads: CASSPWTSGGPSTDTQYF. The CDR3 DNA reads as TGTGCCAGCAGCCCGTGGACTAGCGGGGGGCCAAGCACAGATACGCAGTATTTT.

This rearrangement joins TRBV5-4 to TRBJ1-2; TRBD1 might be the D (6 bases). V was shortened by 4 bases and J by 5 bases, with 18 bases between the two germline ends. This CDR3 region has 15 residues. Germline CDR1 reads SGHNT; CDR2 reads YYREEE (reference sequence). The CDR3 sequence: CASSPMSRDIYGYTF. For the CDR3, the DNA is TGTGCCAGCAGCCCAATGTCCCGGGACATTTATGGCTACACCTTC.

CDR3 bases: TGTGCCTGGATGAGTCCCGATGCGGGCTATGGCTACACCTTC. Its protein is CAWMSPDAGYGYTF. The chain couples TRBV30 to TRBJ1-2, with no clear D. Looked up from germline, CDR1 is GTSNPN and CDR2 is SVGIG (reference sequence). V lost 4 bases, J lost 4 bases, and 16 bases lay in between. CDR3 size: 14 residues.

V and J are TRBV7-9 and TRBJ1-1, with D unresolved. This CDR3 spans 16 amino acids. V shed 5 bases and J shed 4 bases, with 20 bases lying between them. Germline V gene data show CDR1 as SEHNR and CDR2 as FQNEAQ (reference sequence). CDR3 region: CASSHIRGEGITEAFF. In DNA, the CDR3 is TGTGCCAGCAGCCACATAAGAGGCGAGGGAATCACTGAAGCTTTCTTT.

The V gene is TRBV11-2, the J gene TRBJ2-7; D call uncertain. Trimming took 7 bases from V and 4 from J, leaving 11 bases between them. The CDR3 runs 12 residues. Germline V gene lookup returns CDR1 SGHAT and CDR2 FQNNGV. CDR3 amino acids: CASTPSRYEQYF. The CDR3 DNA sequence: TGTGCCAGCACCCCTTCCAGGTACGAGCAGTACTTC.

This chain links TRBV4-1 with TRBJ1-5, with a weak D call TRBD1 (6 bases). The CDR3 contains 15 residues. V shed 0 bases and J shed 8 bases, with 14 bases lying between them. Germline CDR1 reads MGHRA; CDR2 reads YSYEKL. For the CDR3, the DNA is TGCGCCAGCAGCCAAGATACAGGGTCTGGTAAGCCCCAGCATTTT. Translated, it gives CASSQDTGSGKPQHF.

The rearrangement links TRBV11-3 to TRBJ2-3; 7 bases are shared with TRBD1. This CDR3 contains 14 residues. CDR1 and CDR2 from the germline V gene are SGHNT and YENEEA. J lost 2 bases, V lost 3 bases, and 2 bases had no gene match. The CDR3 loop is CASSFGQATDTQYF. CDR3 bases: TGTGCCAGCAGCTTTGGACAGGCCACAGATACGCAGTATTTT.

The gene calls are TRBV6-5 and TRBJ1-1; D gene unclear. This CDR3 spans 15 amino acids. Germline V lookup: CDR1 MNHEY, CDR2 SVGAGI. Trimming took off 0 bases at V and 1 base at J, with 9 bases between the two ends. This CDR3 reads CASSYSILQNTEAFF. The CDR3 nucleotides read TGTGCCAGCAGTTACTCGATACTCCAGAACACTGAAGCTTTCTTT.

CDR3 coding DNA: TGTGCCATCAGCCGGGACAGGGAAAACTATGGCTACACCTTC. It codes for CAISRDRENYGYTF. V and J are TRBV10-3 and TRBJ1-2; 9 nucleotides align to TRBD1. This CDR3 comprises 14 residues. Per germline, CDR1 ENHRY and CDR2 SYGVKD. V lost 6 bases to trimming and J lost 2 bases; unmatched junction nucleotides: 4.

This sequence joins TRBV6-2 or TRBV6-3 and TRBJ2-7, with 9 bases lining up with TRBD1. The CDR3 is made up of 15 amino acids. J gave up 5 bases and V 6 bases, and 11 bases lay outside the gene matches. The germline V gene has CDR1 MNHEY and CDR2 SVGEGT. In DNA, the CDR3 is TGTGCCAGCAGCCCATCGGGACAGGGCGCCCACGAGCAGTACTTC. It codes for CASSPSGQGAHEQYF.

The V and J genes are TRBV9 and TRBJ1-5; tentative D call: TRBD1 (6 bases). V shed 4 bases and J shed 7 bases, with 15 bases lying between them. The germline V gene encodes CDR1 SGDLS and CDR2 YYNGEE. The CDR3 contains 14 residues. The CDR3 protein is CASSPGGAGQPQHF. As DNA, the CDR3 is TGTGCCAGCAGCCCCGGGGGGGCCGGGCAGCCCCAGCATTTT.

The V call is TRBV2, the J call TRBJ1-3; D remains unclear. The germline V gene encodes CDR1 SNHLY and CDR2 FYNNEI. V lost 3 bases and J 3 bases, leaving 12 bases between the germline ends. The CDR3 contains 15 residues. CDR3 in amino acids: CASSEAGIGGNTIYF. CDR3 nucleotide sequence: TGTGCCAGCAGTGAGGCGGGTATCGGTGGAAACACCATATATTTT.

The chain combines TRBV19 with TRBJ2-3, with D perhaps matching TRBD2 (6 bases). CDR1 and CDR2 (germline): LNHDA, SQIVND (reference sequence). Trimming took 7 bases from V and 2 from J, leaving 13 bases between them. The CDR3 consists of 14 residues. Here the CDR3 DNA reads TGTGCCAGTAAAGGGACTGGGATCACAGATACGCAGTATTTT. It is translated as CASKGTGITDTQYF.